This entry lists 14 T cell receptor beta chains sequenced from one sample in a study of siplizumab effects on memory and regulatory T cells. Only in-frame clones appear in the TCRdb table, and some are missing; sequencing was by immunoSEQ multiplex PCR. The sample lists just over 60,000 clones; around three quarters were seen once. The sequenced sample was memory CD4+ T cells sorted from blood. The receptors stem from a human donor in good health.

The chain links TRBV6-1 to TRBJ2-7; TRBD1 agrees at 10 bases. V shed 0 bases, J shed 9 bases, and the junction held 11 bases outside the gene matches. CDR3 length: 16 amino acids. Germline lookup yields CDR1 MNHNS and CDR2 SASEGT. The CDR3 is CASSEATMGQGTLQYF. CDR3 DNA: TGTGCCAGCAGTGAAGCGACAATGGGACAGGGGACATTGCAGTACTTC.

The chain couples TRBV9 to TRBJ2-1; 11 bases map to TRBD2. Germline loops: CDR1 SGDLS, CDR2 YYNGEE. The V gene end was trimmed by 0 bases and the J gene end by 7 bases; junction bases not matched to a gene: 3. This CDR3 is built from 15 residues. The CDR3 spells CASSVGSGGANEQFF. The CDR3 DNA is TGTGCCAGCAGCGTAGGTAGCGGGGGGGCAAATGAGCAGTTCTTC.

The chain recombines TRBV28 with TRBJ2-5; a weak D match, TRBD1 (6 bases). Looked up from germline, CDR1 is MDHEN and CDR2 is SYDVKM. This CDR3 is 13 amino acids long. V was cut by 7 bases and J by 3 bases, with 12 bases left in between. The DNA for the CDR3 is TGTGCCAGCAATTCAGGGGCTGAAGAGACCCAGTACTTC. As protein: CASNSGAEETQYF.

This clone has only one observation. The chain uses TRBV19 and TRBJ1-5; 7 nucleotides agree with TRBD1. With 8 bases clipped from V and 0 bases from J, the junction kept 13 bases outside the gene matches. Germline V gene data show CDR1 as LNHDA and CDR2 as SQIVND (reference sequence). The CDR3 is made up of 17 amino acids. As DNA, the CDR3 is TGTGCCAGTCATACAGGGGTCCCGTCCATTAGCAATCAGCCCCAGCATTTT. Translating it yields CASHTGVPSISNQPQHF.

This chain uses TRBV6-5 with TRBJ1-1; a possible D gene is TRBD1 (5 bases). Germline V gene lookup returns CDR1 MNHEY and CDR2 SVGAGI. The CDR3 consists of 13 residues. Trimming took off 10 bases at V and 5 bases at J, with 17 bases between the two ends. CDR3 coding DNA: TGTGCCACGACCGTAAGGGGAGGGACTGAAGCTTTCTTT. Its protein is CATTVRGGTEAFF.

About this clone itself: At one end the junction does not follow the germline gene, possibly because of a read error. CDR3 bases: TGTGCCAGCAGAGAAGCTCTAGGGGGCGTTGAGACCCAGTACTTC. The encoded protein is CASREALGGVETQYF. This chain joins TRBV6-1 and TRBJ2-5; 7 nucleotides line up with TRBD1. The CDR3 covers 15 residues. Germline CDR1 and CDR2: MNHNS and SASEGT.

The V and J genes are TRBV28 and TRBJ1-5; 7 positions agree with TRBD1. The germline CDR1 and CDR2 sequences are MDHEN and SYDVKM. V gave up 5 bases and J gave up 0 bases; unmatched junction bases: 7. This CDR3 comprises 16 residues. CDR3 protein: CASSPSTGFSNQPQHF. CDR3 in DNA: TGTGCCAGCAGTCCCTCGACAGGGTTTAGCAATCAGCCCCAGCATTTT.

This CDR3 is CASSVSGGEETQYF. The CDR3 DNA follows: TGTGCCAGCAGTGTTAGCGGGGGGGAAGAGACCCAGTACTTC. The chain couples TRBV28 to TRBJ2-5, with 11 bases that match TRBD2. CDR1 MDHEN and CDR2 SYDVKM come from the germline V gene. V shed 5 bases and J 3 bases; nucleotides not matched to a gene: 2. CDR3 length: 14 residues.

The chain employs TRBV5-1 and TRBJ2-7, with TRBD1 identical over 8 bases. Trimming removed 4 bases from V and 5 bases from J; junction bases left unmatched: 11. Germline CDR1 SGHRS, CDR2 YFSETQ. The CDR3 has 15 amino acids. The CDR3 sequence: CASSAGQGRAHEQYF. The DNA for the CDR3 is TGCGCCAGCAGCGCCGGACAGGGTAGGGCCCACGAGCAGTACTTC.

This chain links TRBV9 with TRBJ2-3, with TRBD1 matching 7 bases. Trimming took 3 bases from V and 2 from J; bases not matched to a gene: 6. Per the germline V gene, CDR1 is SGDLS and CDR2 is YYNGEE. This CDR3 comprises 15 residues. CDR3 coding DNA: TGTGCCAGCAGCGCCTCGACAGGGTCCACAGATACGCAGTATTTT. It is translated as CASSASTGSTDTQYF.

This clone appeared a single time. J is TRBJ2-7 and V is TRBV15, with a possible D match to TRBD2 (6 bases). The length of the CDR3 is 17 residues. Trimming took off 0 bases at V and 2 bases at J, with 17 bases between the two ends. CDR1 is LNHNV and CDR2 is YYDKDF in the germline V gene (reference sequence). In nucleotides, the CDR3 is TGTGCCACCAGCAGAGATCGGGGAGGAGGGGTACCCTACGAGCAGTACTTC. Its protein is CATSRDRGGGVPYEQYF.

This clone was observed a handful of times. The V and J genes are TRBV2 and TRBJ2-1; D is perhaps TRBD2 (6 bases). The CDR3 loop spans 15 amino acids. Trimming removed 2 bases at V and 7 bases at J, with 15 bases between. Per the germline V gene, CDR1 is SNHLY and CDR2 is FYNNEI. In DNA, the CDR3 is TGTGCCAGCAGTGAATGGGGACTCAGCCGTAATGAGCAGTTCTTC. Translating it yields CASSEWGLSRNEQFF. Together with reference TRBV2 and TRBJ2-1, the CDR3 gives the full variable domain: EPEVTQTPSHQVTQMGQEVILRCVPISNHLYFYWYRQILGQKVEFLVSFYNNEISEKSEIFDDQFSVERPDGSNFTLKIRSTKLEDSAMYFCASSEWGLSRNEQFFGPGTRLTVL.

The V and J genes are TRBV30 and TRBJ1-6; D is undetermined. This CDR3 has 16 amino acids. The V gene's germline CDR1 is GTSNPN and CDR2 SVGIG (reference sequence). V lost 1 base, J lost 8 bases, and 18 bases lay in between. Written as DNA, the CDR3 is TGTGCCTGGAGTGGCCATCGAGGCCGCGACGATTCACCCCTCCACTTT. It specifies CAWSGHRGRDDSPLHF.

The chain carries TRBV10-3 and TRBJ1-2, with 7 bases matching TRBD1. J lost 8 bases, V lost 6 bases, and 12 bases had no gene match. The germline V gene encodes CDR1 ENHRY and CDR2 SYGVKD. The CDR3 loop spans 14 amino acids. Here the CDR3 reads CAISLITGERGYTF. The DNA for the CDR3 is TGTGCCATCAGCCTTATCACAGGGGAGAGGGGCTACACCTTC.